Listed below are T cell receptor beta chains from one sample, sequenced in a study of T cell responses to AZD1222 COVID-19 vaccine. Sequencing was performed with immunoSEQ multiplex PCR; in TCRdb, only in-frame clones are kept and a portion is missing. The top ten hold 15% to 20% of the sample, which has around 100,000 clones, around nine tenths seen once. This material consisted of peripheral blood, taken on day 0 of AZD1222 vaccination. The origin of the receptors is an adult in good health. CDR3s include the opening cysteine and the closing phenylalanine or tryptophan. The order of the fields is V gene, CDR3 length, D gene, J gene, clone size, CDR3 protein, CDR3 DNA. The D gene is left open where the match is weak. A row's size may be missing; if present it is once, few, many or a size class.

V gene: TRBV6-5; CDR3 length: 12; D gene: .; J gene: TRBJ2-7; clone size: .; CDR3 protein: CASGTGSYEQYF; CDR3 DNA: TGTGCCAGCGGCACGGGCTCCTACGAGCAGTACTTC
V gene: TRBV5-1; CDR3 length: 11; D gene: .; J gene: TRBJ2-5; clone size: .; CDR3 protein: CASSTEETQYF; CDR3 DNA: TGCGCCAGCAGCACAGAGGAGACCCAGTACTTC
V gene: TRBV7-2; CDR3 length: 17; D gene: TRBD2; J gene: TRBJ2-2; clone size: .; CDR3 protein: CASSQRGTSENTGELFF; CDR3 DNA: TGTGCCAGCAGCCAACGGGGGACTAGCGAGAACACCGGGGAGCTGTTTTTT
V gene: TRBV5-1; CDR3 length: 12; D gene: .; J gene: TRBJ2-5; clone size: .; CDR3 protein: CASGPFIETQYF; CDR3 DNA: TGCGCCAGCGGGCCCTTTATAGAGACCCAGTACTTC
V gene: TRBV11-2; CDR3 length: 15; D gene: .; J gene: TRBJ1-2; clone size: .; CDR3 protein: CASSLDLGGNYGYTF; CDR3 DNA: TGTGCCAGCAGCTTAGATCTTGGCGGAAACTATGGCTACACCTTC
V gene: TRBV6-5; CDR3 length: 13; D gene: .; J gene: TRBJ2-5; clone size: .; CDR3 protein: CASSPGRYETQYF; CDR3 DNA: TGTGCCAGCAGTCCGGGACGATACGAGACCCAGTACTTC
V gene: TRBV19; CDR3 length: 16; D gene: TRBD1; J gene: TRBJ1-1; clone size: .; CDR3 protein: CASSILSTGTNTEAFF; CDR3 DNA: TGTGCCAGTAGTATTTTGTCGACAGGGACCAACACTGAAGCTTTCTTT
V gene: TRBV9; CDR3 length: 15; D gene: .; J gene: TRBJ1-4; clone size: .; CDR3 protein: CASSVGWGANEKLFF; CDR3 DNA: TGTGCCAGCAGCGTAGGGTGGGGGGCTAATGAAAAACTGTTTTTT
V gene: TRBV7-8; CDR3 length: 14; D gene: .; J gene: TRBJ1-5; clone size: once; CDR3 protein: CASSLALQGQPQHF; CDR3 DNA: TGTGCCAGCAGCTTAGCCTTACAGGGCCAGCCCCAGCATTTT
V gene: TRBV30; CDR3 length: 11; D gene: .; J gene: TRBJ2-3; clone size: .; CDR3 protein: CAWSVTDTQYF; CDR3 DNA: TGTGCCTGGAGTGTCACGGATACGCAGTATTTT
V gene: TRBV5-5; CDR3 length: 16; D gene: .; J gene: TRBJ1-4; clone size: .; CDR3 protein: CASSPGVKATNEKLFF; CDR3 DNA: TGTGCCAGCAGCCCAGGGGTTAAAGCAACTAATGAAAAACTGTTTTTT
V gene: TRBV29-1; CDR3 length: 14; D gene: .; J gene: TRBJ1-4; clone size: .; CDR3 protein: CSVPPGATNEKLFF; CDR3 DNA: TGCAGCGTGCCGCCGGGAGCAACTAATGAAAAACTGTTTTTT
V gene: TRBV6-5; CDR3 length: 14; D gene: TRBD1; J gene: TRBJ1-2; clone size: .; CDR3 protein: CASRGQGANYGYTF; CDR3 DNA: TGTGCCAGCAGGGGACAGGGAGCGAACTATGGCTACACCTTC
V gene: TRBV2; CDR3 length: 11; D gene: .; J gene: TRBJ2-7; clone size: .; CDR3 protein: CASSDSGEQYF; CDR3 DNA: TGTGCCAGCAGTGATTCCGGGGAGCAGTACTTC
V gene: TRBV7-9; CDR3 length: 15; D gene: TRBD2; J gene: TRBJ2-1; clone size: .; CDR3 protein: CASSLLAGGLNEQFF; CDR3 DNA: TGTGCCAGCAGCTTACTGGCGGGAGGGCTCAATGAGCAGTTCTTC
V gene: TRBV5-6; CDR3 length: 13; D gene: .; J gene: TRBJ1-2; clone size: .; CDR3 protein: CASRREGGEGYTF; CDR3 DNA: TGTGCCAGCAGGCGCGAGGGGGGAGAGGGCTACACCTTC
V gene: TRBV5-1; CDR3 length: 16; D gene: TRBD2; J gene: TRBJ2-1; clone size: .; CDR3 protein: CASSLGLAGGQNEQFF; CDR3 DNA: TGCGCCAGCAGCTTGGGACTAGCGGGGGGGCAAAATGAGCAGTTCTTC
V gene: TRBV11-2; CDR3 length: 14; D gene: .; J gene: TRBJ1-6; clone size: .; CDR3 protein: CASSLGRDNSPLHF; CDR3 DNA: TGTGCCAGCAGCTTGGGGAGGGATAATTCACCCCTCCACTTT
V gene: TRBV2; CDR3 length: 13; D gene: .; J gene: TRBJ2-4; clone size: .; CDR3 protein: CASRSGGRNIQYF; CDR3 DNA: TGTGCCAGCAGGTCCGGGGGAAGAAACATTCAGTACTTC
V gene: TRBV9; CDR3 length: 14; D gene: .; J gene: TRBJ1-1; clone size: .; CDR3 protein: CASNMGQENTEAFF; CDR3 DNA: TGTGCCAGCAATATGGGGCAGGAAAATACTGAAGCTTTCTTT
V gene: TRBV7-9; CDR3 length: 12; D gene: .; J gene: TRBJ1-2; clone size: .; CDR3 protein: CASSLGSAGYTF; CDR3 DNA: TGTGCCAGCAGCTTAGGAAGCGCTGGCTACACCTTC
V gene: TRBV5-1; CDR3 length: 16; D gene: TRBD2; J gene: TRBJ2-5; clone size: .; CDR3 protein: CASSLVRGELKETQYF; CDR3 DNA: TGCGCCAGCAGCTTGGTCCGGGGGGAATTAAAAGAGACCCAGTACTTC
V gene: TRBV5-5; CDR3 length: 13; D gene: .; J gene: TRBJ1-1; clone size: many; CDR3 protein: CASSPPSGTEAFF; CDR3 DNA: TGTGCCAGCAGCCCTCCGAGTGGCACTGAAGCTTTCTTT
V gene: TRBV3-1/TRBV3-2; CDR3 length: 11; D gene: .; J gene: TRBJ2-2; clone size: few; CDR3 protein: CASRTTGELFF; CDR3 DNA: TGTGCCAGCAGGACGACCGGGGAGCTGTTTTTT
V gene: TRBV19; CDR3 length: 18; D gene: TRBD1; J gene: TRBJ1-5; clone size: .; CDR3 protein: CASSKVGQGVRYYQPQHF; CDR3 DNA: TGTGCCAGTAGTAAGGTGGGGCAGGGGGTAAGATACTATCAGCCCCAGCATTTT
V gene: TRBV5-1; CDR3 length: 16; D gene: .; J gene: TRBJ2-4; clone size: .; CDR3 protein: CASSLAGASAKNIQYF; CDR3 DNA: TGCGCCAGCAGCTTGGCCGGGGCCTCGGCCAAAAACATTCAGTACTTC
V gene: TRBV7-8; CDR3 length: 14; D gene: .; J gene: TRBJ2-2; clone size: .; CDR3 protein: CASSLVEYTGELFF; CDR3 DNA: TGTGCCAGCAGCTTAGTGGAGTACACCGGGGAGCTGTTTTTT